Described below is a single TCR beta chain sequence and its context. Its matching antigen is unknown. The sample belongs to a study of T-cell memory formation after mild COVID-19. Study background: Largely, the TCR clusters proved donor specific. General study points: Clones that contracted from day 15 to 85 were balanced CD4/CD8, while later expanders leaned CD4+.

In TCRdb, the 5' RACE reads were re-called with MiXCR into one record per CDR3 protein. Of approximately 150,000 distinct CDR3 sequences listed, roughly 14% are singletons. The sequence was collected from an adult woman who had mild COVID-19 (a few samples of this study predate the infection). Cell type and time point are not known. The sample comprised PBMCs or a T cell subset sorted from them (not recorded which).

CDR3 nucleotides: TGCAGCGTTGAAGGCTTGGGGGGGCTGTGGAAGACCCAGTACTTC. This codes for CSVEGLGGLWKTQYF. The genes are TRBV29-1 and TRBJ2-5, with D possibly matching TRBD2 (7 bases). Germline CDR1 and CDR2: SQVTM and ANQGSEA. The CDR3 is made up of 15 amino acids. V dropped 1 base and J dropped 6 bases, with 18 bases sitting between them. The full variable domain, with the rest looked up from reference TRBV29-1 and TRBJ2-5, is SAVISQKPSRDICQRGTSLTIQCQVDSQVTMMFWYRQQPGQSLTLIATANQGSEATYESGFVIDKFPISRPNLTFSTLTVSNMSPEDSSIYLCSVEGLGGLWKTQYFGPGTRLLVL.